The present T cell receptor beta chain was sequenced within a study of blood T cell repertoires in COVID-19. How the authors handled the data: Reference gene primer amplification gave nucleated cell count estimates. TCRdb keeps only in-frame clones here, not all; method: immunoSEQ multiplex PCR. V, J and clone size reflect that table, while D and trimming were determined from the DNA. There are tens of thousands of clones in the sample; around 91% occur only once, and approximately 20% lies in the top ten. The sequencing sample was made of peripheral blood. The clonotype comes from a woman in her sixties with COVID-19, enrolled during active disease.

The CDR3 here is CSAWTGGANGELFF. The CDR3 DNA sequence: TGCAGCGCCTGGACAGGGGGAGCTAACGGGGAGCTGTTTTTT. The rearrangement uses TRBV29-1 and TRBJ2-2; 10 bases line up with TRBD1. Losses at the gene ends were 7 bases for V and 7 bases for J; bases not matched to a gene: 9. This CDR3 region has 14 residues. Germline assignment: CDR1 SQVTM and CDR2 ANQGSEA.